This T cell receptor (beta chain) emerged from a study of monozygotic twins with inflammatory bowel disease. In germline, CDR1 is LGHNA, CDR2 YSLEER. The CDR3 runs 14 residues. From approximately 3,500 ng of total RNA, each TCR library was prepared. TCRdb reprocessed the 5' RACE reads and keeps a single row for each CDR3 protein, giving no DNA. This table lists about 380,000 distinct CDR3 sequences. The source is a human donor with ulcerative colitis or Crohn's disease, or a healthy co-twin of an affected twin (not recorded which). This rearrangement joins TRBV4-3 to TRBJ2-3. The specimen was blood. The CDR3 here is CASSQDGYTDTQYF.